These 19 T cell receptor beta chains share one sample of origin, sequenced in a study of beta chain features in type 1 diabetes (dated by TCRdb to the late 2010s). What the research found in general, with its limitations: A moderate but significant shortening of TCRB CDR3 length was observed in type 1 diabetes patients in all four CD4+ subsets.

No antigen has been identified for these receptors. Libraries came from the immunoSEQ multiplex PCR assay. The entire isolated RNA was reverse transcribed using the High Capacity cDNA Reverse Transcription Kit, and thus expressed TCRB transcripts were sequenced. What TCRdb holds here is the immuneACCESS table cut down to in-frame rearrangements. Part of the clones is not present; checked against another copy, under half of the missing clones reflect an unresolved V gene, and the others are unexplained. This sample comprises 600,000 or so clones, under 15% of them detected only once. The ten largest clones take up roughly 0.12% of the sample. The source material was naive CD4+ T cells from blood. The cell subset or site label corresponds to: true naive CD4+ T cells. Source of these receptors: a man aged 30 to 39 with type 1 diabetes.

The table lists this clone with a few counts. The chain couples TRBV11-1 to TRBJ2-1; D is perhaps TRBD1 (6 bases). Germline assignment: CDR1 SGHAT and CDR2 FQDESV (reference sequence). The V and J ends lost 5 bases and 6 bases respectively, with 23 bases between them. The CDR3 is made up of 17 amino acids. The CDR3 reads CASSPRGGHGSPNEQFF. The CDR3 DNA reads TGTGCCAGCAGCCCCAGGGGCGGGCACGGCTCTCCCAATGAGCAGTTCTTC.

The V call is TRBV25-1, the J call TRBJ1-4; 8 bases are shared with TRBD1. V was clipped by 9 bases and J by 4 bases; unmatched bases: 7. Germline CDR1 MGHDK, CDR2 SYGVNS. The CDR3 length is 14 residues. The CDR3, as DNA: TGTGCCAGTACCGGTGGACAGGGTAATGAAAAACTGTTTTTT. Protein: CASTGGQGNEKLFF. The complete variable domain, with remaining parts taken from reference TRBV25-1 and TRBJ1-4, reads EADIYQTPRYLVIGTGKKITLECSQTMGHDKMYWYQQDPGMELHLIHYSYGVNSTEKGDLSSESTVSRIRTEHFPLTLESARPSHTSQYLCASTGGQGNEKLFFGSGTQLSVL.

This chain uses TRBV10-3 with TRBJ2-1; a possible D gene is TRBD1 (6 bases). Trimming removed 10 bases at V and 10 bases at J, with 26 bases between. The CDR3 contains 15 residues. Germline values: CDR1 ENHRY, CDR2 SYGVKD. CDR3 coding DNA: TGTGCCAGCGGAACCGGGACACCCACCTCCGGCGAGCAGTTCTTC. Translated: CASGTGTPTSGEQFF.

The chain recombines TRBV4-2 with TRBJ1-2; a possible D gene is TRBD1 (5 bases). V lost 8 bases and J 8 bases, leaving 18 bases between the germline ends. The CDR3 sequence is 13 residues long. Germline CDR1 LGHNA, CDR2 YNFKEQ. Here the CDR3 reads CASHSPGDRGYTF. In DNA, the CDR3 is TGTGCCAGCCATTCTCCGGGGGATAGAGGCTACACCTTC.

CDR3 in amino acids: CASSLQGNSNQPQHF. The DNA for the CDR3 is TGTGCCAGCAGCTTACAGGGAAATAGCAATCAGCCCCAGCATTTT. The gene calls are TRBV7-8 and TRBJ1-5; D is perhaps TRBD1 (5 bases). Trimming cost V 2 bases and J 0 bases, with 8 bases left between them. From germline, CDR1 is SGHVS and CDR2 FQNEAQ. The CDR3 loop spans 15 amino acids.

This clone was counted a few times. The genes are TRBV30 and TRBJ2-3; perhaps TRBD2 as D (6 bases). Deletions cut 8 bases from V and 2 bases from J, with 14 bases between. CDR3 length equals 13 residues. Germline V gene sequence: CDR1 GTSNPN, CDR2 SVGIG (reference sequence). CDR3 in DNA: TGTGCCCGGGGAGGTATGGACACAGATACGCAGTATTTT. Translated, it gives CARGGMDTDTQYF.

This clone has only a few counts. The chain is built from TRBV5-4 and TRBJ2-2; D may be TRBD2 (7 bases). The CDR3 covers 13 residues. V lost 6 bases and J 7 bases, leaving 13 bases between the germline ends. Per the germline V gene, CDR1 is SGHNT and CDR2 is YYREEE (reference sequence). In nucleotides, the CDR3 is TGTGCCAGCACCTACAGGGAGGGCGGGGAGCTGTTTTTT. Residues: CASTYREGGELFF.

This chain's CDR3 is CASSLGTSRYNEQFF. In DNA, the CDR3 is TGTGCCAGCAGCCTAGGGACTAGCCGGTACAATGAGCAGTTCTTC. The gene calls are TRBV11-2 and TRBJ2-1, with 9 positions matching TRBD2. Germline V gene data show CDR1 as SGHAT and CDR2 as FQNNGV. The CDR3 has 15 residues. J lost 4 bases, V lost 5 bases, and 6 bases had no gene match.

The chain uses TRBV27 and TRBJ2-5; 9 bases map to TRBD2. V lost 1 base, J lost 4 bases, and 7 bases stayed unmatched. Germline V gene sequence: CDR1 MNHEY, CDR2 SMNVEV (reference sequence). CDR3 length: 16 residues. The CDR3 nucleotides are TGTGCCAGCAGTTTATTAGCGGGGGCCGCAAGAGAGACCCAGTACTTC. It yields the protein CASSLLAGAARETQYF.

In this sample, this clone turned up a few times. The CDR3 region is CASRVLSGNTIYF. CDR3 nucleotide sequence: TGTGCCAGCAGGGTCTTATCTGGAAACACCATATATTTT. The rearrangement uses TRBV7-2 and TRBJ1-3; no clear D. This CDR3 has 13 residues. Trimming pared 6 bases from V and 1 base from J, leaving 7 bases between. Germline lookup yields CDR1 SGHTA and CDR2 FQGNSA. The whole variable domain, remainder taken from reference TRBV7-2 and TRBJ1-3, is GAGVSQSPSNKVTEKGKDVELRCDPISGHTALYWYRQSLGQGLEFLIYFQGNSAPDKSGLPSDRFSAERTGGSVSTLTIQRTQQEDSAVYLCASRVLSGNTIYFGEGSWLTVV.

J is TRBJ2-2 and V is TRBV14; D gene unclear. The germline gives CDR1 SGHDN, CDR2 FVKESK. CDR3 length: 16 amino acids. V was trimmed by 3 bases and J by 3 bases, leaving 14 bases between them. CDR3 sequence: CASSQFTFRDTGELFF. In nucleotides, the CDR3 is TGTGCCAGCAGCCAGTTCACCTTTCGGGACACCGGGGAGCTGTTTTTT.

The sample holds a few counts of this clone. V is TRBV28 and J is TRBJ2-1; 8 bases fit TRBD1. With V trimmed by 7 bases and J by 4 bases, 6 bases remained unmatched. The CDR3 length is 14 residues. Germline V gives CDR1 MDHEN, CDR2 SYDVKM. The CDR3 DNA reads as TGTGCCAGCATTGGGGGGACAGGTTACAATGAGCAGTTCTTC. This sequence encodes CASIGGTGYNEQFF.

The chain recombines TRBV11-2 with TRBJ2-5; D is possibly TRBD1 (5 bases). This CDR3 is built from 14 residues. V lost 1 base to trimming and J lost 1 base, with 7 bases between them. Germline V gene lookup returns CDR1 SGHAT and CDR2 FQNNGV. The CDR3 DNA reads as TGTGCCAGCAGCTTAGCACAGGCCCAAGAGACCCAGTACTTC. It is translated as CASSLAQAQETQYF.

The chain is built from TRBV4-2 and TRBJ1-1; D unresolved. The CDR3 contains 15 residues. Trimming took 0 bases from V and 0 from J, leaving 8 bases between them. Germline V lookup: CDR1 LGHNA, CDR2 YNFKEQ. Here the CDR3 reads CASSQDWTVNTEAFF. The CDR3 nucleotides read TGTGCCAGCAGCCAAGACTGGACGGTGAACACTGAAGCTTTCTTT.

The genes are TRBV4-3 and TRBJ2-7; the D gene is possibly TRBD2 (6 bases). Between the trimmed V and J ends, which lost 4 bases and 7 bases, there was a span of 20 bases. CDR1 is LGHNA and CDR2 is YSLEER in the germline V gene. The CDR3 contains 15 residues. The CDR3 loop reads CASSPAGPGVWEQYF. The CDR3 DNA reads TGCGCCAGCAGCCCGGCCGGGCCGGGGGTATGGGAGCAGTACTTC.

The V and J genes are TRBV11-3 and TRBJ2-7; 7 bases agree with TRBD2. The CDR3 consists of 15 residues. The V gene's germline CDR1 is SGHNT and CDR2 YENEEA. Trimming at V came to 5 bases and at J to 3 bases, leaving 10 bases not matched to a gene. CDR3 amino acids: CASSRGISGGYEQYF. The DNA for the CDR3 is TGTGCCAGCAGCCGAGGGATATCGGGAGGCTACGAGCAGTACTTC.

The sample holds a few counts of this clone. The chain has TRBV18 and TRBJ1-6; D gene ambiguous. Trimming took off 10 bases at V and 8 bases at J, with 18 bases between the two ends. This CDR3 has 14 amino acids. Germline-derived CDR1 and CDR2 are KGHSH and LQKENI. CDR3 DNA: TGTGCCACCTCGAAAGGAACCTCGGATTCACCCCTCCACTTT. Protein sequence: CATSKGTSDSPLHF.

The chain joins TRBV20-1 to TRBJ1-1; D remains ambiguous. CDR3 length: 11 amino acids. The germline V and J ends were trimmed by 1 base and 4 bases, with 4 bases remaining between them. The germline V gene encodes CDR1 DFQATT and CDR2 SNEGSKA (reference sequence). CDR3 protein: CSARAFTEAFF. The DNA of the CDR3 is TGCAGTGCTAGAGCCTTCACTGAAGCTTTCTTT.

This rearrangement joins TRBV7-2 to TRBJ2-5; weak D call: TRBD1 (6 bases). The V and J ends lost 0 bases and 3 bases respectively, with 8 bases between them. This CDR3 contains 14 residues. Germline CDR1 reads SGHTA; CDR2 reads FQGNSA. The CDR3 loop is CASSLARQEETQYF. The DNA for the CDR3 is TGTGCCAGCAGCTTAGCGCGACAGGAAGAGACCCAGTACTTC.